Listed here is a single TCR beta chain. Its antigen has not been determined. Nothing much larger sits one base from this clone, and base qualities are not available. This sample was taken from a study of T cell changes during pregnancy in multiple sclerosis (dated by TCRdb to between 2018 and 2020). In terms of the full investigation: Changes in the T cell repertoire over the course of pregnancy were examined in this study in women with multiple sclerosis.

Library preparation was by the immunoSEQ multiplex PCR assay. TCRdb carries this immuneACCESS record with in-frame sequences only. Its versions omit some clonotypes, under half of them owing to an unresolved V gene in the studies checked, with the rest unexplained. Counted in this sample were some 60,000 clones; less than 95% of them appeared once. The top ten constitute 3.5% to 4.5% of the sample. From cysteine to phenylalanine, the CDR3 is 13 amino acids long. CDR3 DNA is the only sequence kept; it has 39 bases, read in frame from the first base. Unmatched junction bases come to 6, with V trimmed by 5 bases and J by 7 bases. The germline V gene sets CDR1 to MNHEY and CDR2 to SVGAGI.

The rearrangement joined TRBV6-5 to TRBJ1-1, and 8 junctional nucleotides match TRBD1. The starting material was peripheral blood, obtained after pregnancy. The source is a female donor in good health, enrolled as a control in a pregnancy study. The base sequence is TGTGCCAGCAGTCCGACAGGGGTTGGTGAAGCTTTCTTT. Its translation reads: CASSPTGVGEAFF.